One and the same sample provided the 31 T cell receptor beta chains below, sequenced in a study of T cell responses to AZD1222 COVID-19 vaccine. Clones were sequenced by immunoSEQ multiplex PCR, and TCRdb holds only the in-frame ones, with some missing. The repertoire includes more than 110,000 clones, roughly 89% of them detected once, and 4% to 5.5% sits in the top ten. The source was peripheral blood, collected on day 0 of AZD1222 vaccination. Source of these receptors: an adult in good health.

The gene calls are TRBV11-2 and TRBJ2-7; TRBD1 might be the D (5 bases). The CDR3 spans 14 residues. Trimming removed 3 bases at V and 0 bases at J, with 9 bases between. Germline CDR1 is SGHAT and CDR2 is FQNNGV. The CDR3 sequence: CASSLSDSSYEQYF. Here the CDR3 DNA reads TGTGCCAGCAGCTTGTCCGACAGCTCCTACGAGCAGTACTTC.

The chain carries TRBV10-3 and TRBJ2-1; D uncertain. This CDR3 comprises 16 residues. Germline V gene lookup returns CDR1 ENHRY and CDR2 SYGVKD. Trimming took 0 bases from V and 4 from J, leaving 13 bases between them. CDR3: CAISESLGTDYNEQFF. CDR3 sequence (DNA): TGTGCCATCAGTGAGTCGCTTGGTACAGATTACAATGAGCAGTTCTTC.

The chain carries TRBV7-8 and TRBJ1-1; D gene ambiguous. The ends were cut back, 1 base at V and 3 bases at J, with 6 bases in the middle. The CDR3 runs to 13 residues. Germline CDR1 and CDR2: SGHVS and FQNEAQ. The CDR3 sequence: CASSLVTDTEAFF. The CDR3 DNA sequence: TGTGCCAGCAGCTTAGTCACGGACACTGAAGCTTTCTTT.

The gene calls are TRBV28 and TRBJ1-5, with TRBD1 matching 8 bases. This CDR3 region has 16 residues. Per the germline V gene, CDR1 is MDHEN and CDR2 is SYDVKM. V was clipped by 5 bases and J by 3 bases; unmatched bases: 9. The CDR3 DNA is TGTGCCAGCAGTACTTCCCAGGGGGCCCCCAATCAGCCCCAGCATTTT. It codes for CASSTSQGAPNQPQHF.

The rearrangement joins TRBV7-9 to TRBJ2-1; D is unresolved. With 3 bases removed from V and 0 bases from J, the gap between germline ends came to 6 bases. The germline V gene encodes CDR1 SEHNR and CDR2 FQNEAQ (reference sequence). The CDR3 length is 14 residues. CDR3 in DNA: TGTGCCAGCAGCTTTACAGACTCCTACAATGAGCAGTTCTTC. Translation: CASSFTDSYNEQFF.

The J gene is TRBJ2-7, the V gene TRBV11-2; TRBD1 matches at 8 bases. The CDR3 totals 15 residues. V shed 5 bases and J 4 bases; nucleotides not matched to a gene: 10. Germline values: CDR1 SGHAT, CDR2 FQNNGV. This CDR3 is CASSRSGGQGYEQYF. The CDR3 DNA reads TGTGCCAGCAGCCGTTCCGGTGGACAGGGTTACGAGCAGTACTTC.

V is TRBV7-9 and J is TRBJ2-5; D unresolved. The V and J ends lost 1 base and 0 bases respectively, with 6 bases between them. In germline, CDR1 is SEHNR, CDR2 FQNEAQ (reference sequence). There are 14 residues in the CDR3. The CDR3 loop is CASSLGGNQETQYF. DNA for the CDR3: TGTGCCAGCAGCTTAGGGGGAAACCAAGAGACCCAGTACTTC.

The chain recombines TRBV19 with TRBJ1-4; D is ambiguous. This CDR3 comprises 15 residues. Germline-derived CDR1 and CDR2 are LNHDA and SQIVND (reference sequence). Trimming left V 3 bases short and J 4 bases short, with 12 bases between. In nucleotides, the CDR3 is TGTGCCAGTAGTATGATCGGGGTCGATAATGAAAAACTGTTTTTT. Translation gives CASSMIGVDNEKLFF.

The CDR3, as DNA: TGCGCCAGCAGCTTAACCGGGGAGTGGTACGAGCAGTACTTC. It is translated as CASSLTGEWYEQYF. The chain joins TRBV5-1 to TRBJ2-7; the D gene is possibly TRBD2 (5 bases). With 2 bases removed from V and 4 bases from J, the gap between germline ends came to 13 bases. The CDR3 loop spans 14 amino acids. The germline V gene encodes CDR1 SGHRS and CDR2 YFSETQ.

With respect to this clone: The same CDR3 arises from other DNA sequences in this sample as well. The rearrangement joins TRBV18 to TRBJ1-2; D gene ambiguous. The CDR3 covers 13 residues. V was trimmed by 3 bases and J by 2 bases, leaving 7 bases between them. Germline V gene lookup returns CDR1 KGHSH and CDR2 LQKENI. This chain's CDR3 is CASSPDKNYGYTF. CDR3 in DNA: TGTGCCAGCTCACCCGACAAAAACTATGGCTACACCTTC.

This clone appeared once. This sample also contains other DNA sequences that code for the same CDR3. The chain carries TRBV5-4 and TRBJ2-1; possibly TRBD2 for D (6 bases). Trimming left V 3 bases short and J 4 bases short, with 8 bases between. The CDR3 runs to 13 residues. Germline V lookup: CDR1 SGHNT, CDR2 YYREEE (reference sequence). As DNA, the CDR3 is TGTGCCAGCAGCTCGGACTATTACAATGAGCAGTTCTTC. It codes for CASSSDYYNEQFF.

This chain joins TRBV11-2 and TRBJ2-1; D perhaps matches TRBD1 (6 bases). From germline, CDR1 is SGHAT and CDR2 FQNNGV. The CDR3 has 16 amino acids. V was trimmed by 2 bases and J by 4 bases, leaving 15 bases between them. This CDR3 reads CASSLHTGQLYNEQFF. DNA for the CDR3: TGTGCCAGCAGCTTACACACAGGACAGCTATACAATGAGCAGTTCTTC.

This clone has only a few counts. The J gene is TRBJ2-1, the V gene TRBV7-6, with TRBD2 matching 10 bases. Germline CDR1 SGHVS, CDR2 FNYEAQ. J lost 6 bases, V lost 1 base, and 12 bases had no gene match. CDR3 size: 18 residues. CDR3 sequence reads: CASSLGWQREGVVNEQFF. The CDR3 coding sequence is TGTGCCAGCAGCTTAGGGTGGCAGCGGGAGGGTGTAGTCAATGAGCAGTTCTTC.

This clone was recorded once. V and J are TRBV28 and TRBJ1-2; TRBD1 agrees at 10 bases. Germline loops: CDR1 MDHEN, CDR2 SYDVKM. This CDR3 spans 15 amino acids. Losses at the gene ends were 6 bases for V and 0 bases for J; bases not matched to a gene: 4. The CDR3 sequence: CASSWTGGTNYGYTF. CDR3 DNA: TGTGCCAGCAGCTGGACAGGGGGGACTAACTATGGCTACACCTTC.

A few counts support this clone. The V call is TRBV5-1, the J call TRBJ2-2; D unclear. This CDR3 contains 15 residues. Germline V gene sequence: CDR1 SGHRS, CDR2 YFSETQ. Trimming removed 0 bases from V and 1 base from J, with 7 bases in between. The DNA for the CDR3 is TGCGCCAGCAGCTTGGACAGCGAGAACACCGGGGAGCTGTTTTTT. Its protein is CASSLDSENTGELFF.

This CDR3 is CASGREYRGQPQHF. As DNA, the CDR3 is TGTGCCAGCGGCCGAGAATACAGGGGTCAGCCCCAGCATTTT. This chain uses TRBV2 with TRBJ1-5; 7 positions match TRBD1. The CDR3 has 14 residues. V was clipped by 8 bases and J by 6 bases; unmatched bases: 10. Germline-derived CDR1 and CDR2 are SNHLY and FYNNEI. Full variable domain (outside the CDR3, taken from reference TRBV2 and TRBJ1-5): EPEVTQTPSHQVTQMGQEVILRCVPISNHLYFYWYRQILGQKVEFLVSFYNNEISEKSEIFDDQFSVERPDGSNFTLKIRSTKLEDSAMYFCASGREYRGQPQHFGDGTRLSIL.

J is TRBJ1-2 and V is TRBV18; 8 bases line up with TRBD1. With V trimmed by 5 bases and J by 6 bases, 5 bases remained unmatched. Germline V gene sequence: CDR1 KGHSH, CDR2 LQKENI. The CDR3 consists of 13 residues. CDR3 coding DNA: TGTGCCAGCTCATCGGACAGGGTAGATGGCTACACCTTC. This gives the protein CASSSDRVDGYTF.

The chain joins TRBV9 to TRBJ2-3, with 10 positions matching TRBD1. V trimming: 2 bases; J trimming: 3 bases; junction bases outside the gene matches: 6. The CDR3 extends over 16 amino acids. CDR1 is SGDLS, CDR2 YYNGEE, per germline. The CDR3 bases are TGTGCCAGCAGCGTTCGACAGGGGGCGATAACAGATACGCAGTATTTT. It translates to CASSVRQGAITDTQYF.

This chain links TRBV20-1 with TRBJ1-1; D possibly corresponds to TRBD1 (6 bases). Germline V gene data show CDR1 as DFQATT and CDR2 as SNEGSKA (reference sequence). Trimming shortened V by 3 bases and J by 5 bases, and 16 bases separated the two germline ends. This CDR3 spans 14 amino acids. The CDR3 spells CSASGPGAGTEAFF. CDR3 nucleotide sequence: TGCAGTGCTAGTGGTCCGGGGGCAGGTACTGAAGCTTTCTTT.

This CDR3 is CASSYSRAQPQHF. CDR3 coding DNA: TGTGCCAGCAGTTACTCCAGGGCCCAGCCCCAGCATTTT. The chain links TRBV6-5 to TRBJ1-5; D may be TRBD1 (5 bases). The length of the CDR3 is 13 residues. Per the germline V gene, CDR1 is MNHEY and CDR2 is SVGAGI. Trimming shortened V by 0 bases and J by 7 bases, and 7 bases separated the two germline ends.

The genes are TRBV11-2 and TRBJ2-4, with D hard to call. This CDR3 comprises 13 residues. Germline V gives CDR1 SGHAT, CDR2 FQNNGV. Trimming stripped 6 bases from V and 7 bases from J, with 13 bases between. The CDR3 sequence: CASRRTQMNIQYF. The DNA of the CDR3 is TGTGCCAGCAGACGGACCCAAATGAACATTCAGTACTTC.

CDR3 in amino acids: CASREGWEKLFF. The CDR3 DNA reads as TGTGCCAGCCGGGAGGGATGGGAAAAACTGTTTTTT. The chain is built from TRBV2 and TRBJ1-4; D ambiguous. CDR3 length equals 12 residues. V dropped 8 bases and J dropped 8 bases, with 12 bases sitting between them. The germline V gene has CDR1 SNHLY and CDR2 FYNNEI.

The chain joins TRBV11-2 to TRBJ2-1; 7 bases align to TRBD2. This CDR3 region has 13 residues. The germline V gene has CDR1 SGHAT and CDR2 FQNNGV. V lost 5 bases to trimming and J lost 5 bases; unmatched junction nucleotides: 3. CDR3 protein: CASSRGLDNEQFF. CDR3 in DNA: TGTGCCAGCAGCCGAGGACTAGACAATGAGCAGTTCTTC.

The gene calls are TRBV29-1 and TRBJ2-2, with D perhaps assigned TRBD1 or TRBD2 (7 bases each). The germline V gene has CDR1 SQVTM and CDR2 ANQGSEA. Trimming took off 5 bases at V and 3 bases at J, with 13 bases between the two ends. The CDR3 totals 14 residues. The CDR3: CSVPQGGDTGELFF. The CDR3, as DNA: TGCAGCGTTCCGCAGGGGGGGGACACCGGGGAGCTGTTTTTT.

The genes are TRBV19 and TRBJ1-1; the D is unclear. This CDR3 has 17 residues. Germline-derived CDR1 and CDR2 are LNHDA and SQIVND (reference sequence). Trimming cost V 7 bases and J 3 bases, with 24 bases left between them. The CDR3 bases are TGTGCCAGTACTAACAAGGTCGGCAGTAAGTTGTACACTGAAGCTTTCTTT. Amino acid sequence: CASTNKVGSKLYTEAFF. Full variable domain (rest looked up from reference TRBV19 and TRBJ1-1): DGGITQSPKYLFRKEGQNVTLSCEQNLNHDAMYWYRQDPGQGLRLIYYSQIVNDFQKGDIAEGYSVSREKKESFPLTVTSAQKNPTAFYLCASTNKVGSKLYTEAFFGQGTRLTVV.

This chain connects TRBV29-1 to TRBJ2-1; possible D gene TRBD2, 6 bases. Germline V gives CDR1 SQVTM, CDR2 ANQGSEA. Trimming left V 3 bases short and J 0 bases short, with 12 bases between. This CDR3 is 15 amino acids long. This CDR3 is CSVDLAGSSYNEQFF. In DNA form, the CDR3 reads TGCAGCGTTGATCTGGCGGGGAGCTCCTACAATGAGCAGTTCTTC.

The rearrangement uses TRBV18 and TRBJ2-3; TRBD2 matches 7 bases. V was clipped by 3 bases and J by 0 bases; unmatched bases: 6. This CDR3 has 16 amino acids. Germline V CDR1 and CDR2: KGHSH, LQKENI. In DNA, the CDR3 is TGTGCCAGCTCACCGTTTACGCGGGGGAGCACAGATACGCAGTATTTT. Protein sequence: CASSPFTRGSTDTQYF. Supplemented by reference TRBV18 and TRBJ2-3, the full variable domain reads NAGVMQNPRHLVRRRGQEARLRCSPMKGHSHVYWYRQLPEEGLKFMVYLQKENIIDESGMPKERFSAEFPKEGPSILRIQQVVRGDSAAYFCASSPFTRGSTDTQYFGPGTRLTVL.

The chain carries TRBV7-2 and TRBJ2-7; TRBD2 matches 9 bases. Germline V gene data show CDR1 as SGHTA and CDR2 as FQGNSA. The CDR3 has 14 residues. J was trimmed by 3 bases and V by 5 bases; bases with no gene match: 5. The CDR3 nucleotides are TGTGCCAGCAGCAGAAGACTAGCGGTCTACGAGCAGTACTTC. Its protein is CASSRRLAVYEQYF.

J is TRBJ1-1 and V is TRBV28, with D unclear. Germline-derived CDR1 and CDR2 are MDHEN and SYDVKM. The V gene lost 6 bases and the J gene lost 5 bases, with 7 bases spanning the gap. The CDR3 has 11 residues. CDR3 sequence (DNA): TGTGCCAGCAGCCAGGTGACTGAAGCTTTCTTT. Translation: CASSQVTEAFF.

The chain combines TRBV4-2 with TRBJ2-7; maybe TRBD2 (6 bases). CDR1 is LGHNA, CDR2 YNFKEQ, per germline. The CDR3 contains 13 residues. With 0 bases removed from V and 4 bases from J, the gap between germline ends came to 7 bases. The DNA of the CDR3 is TGTGCCAGCAGCCAAGAGGCGGGATACGAGCAGTACTTC. This codes for CASSQEAGYEQYF.

This chain links TRBV2 with TRBJ1-6; D remains ambiguous. The germline CDR1 and CDR2 sequences are SNHLY and FYNNEI. CDR3 size: 12 residues. The ends were cut back, 6 bases at V and 9 bases at J, with 9 bases in the middle. The CDR3: CASRDPISPLHF. CDR3 nucleotide sequence: TGTGCCAGCAGGGACCCTATTTCACCCCTCCACTTT.